This T cell receptor beta chain was recovered during a study of regulatory T cells in long-lasting Graves disease (dated by TCRdb to the early 2020s). Concerning the study at large: In the newly diagnosed Graves' disease group, patients had been taking antithyroid drugs for less than 3 months. The study was conducted in China and was registered as a clinical trial. Patients with persistent Graves' disease were compared with patients with newly diagnosed Graves' disease using TCR sequencing and RNA sequencing of peripheral blood. A total of about 35 samples underwent TCR sequencing: some 13 from persistent and roughly 20 from newly diagnosed Graves' disease patients. Findings and caveats that apply to the study as a whole: Persistent disease showed preferential use of TRBV28, TRBJ1-2 and TRBJ2-5, whereas newly diagnosed disease favored TRBV20-1 and TRBJ2-1. Sequencing and analysis were limited to the TCR beta chain. Lower TCR Shannon entropy and fewer highly expanded clones were observed in persistent Graves' disease patients than in newly diagnosed patients, which suggested clonal expansion. Because the primary lesion, thyroid tissue, could not be accessed, the study looked at peripheral blood alone. A larger number of public clonotypes was shared among persistent patients (fewer than 3,000) than among newly diagnosed patients (roughly 930). The authors acknowledged the small sample size as a limitation that may reduce accuracy.

The library was prepared using multiplex PCR. This sample was sequenced with an Illumina HiSeq 4000. TCR beta libraries were built with iRepertoire HTBI primers and Arm-PCR amplification of CDR3 regions. Before sequencing, the PCR products underwent gel purification. In the original analysis: Gene usage analysis of CDR3 amino acid clonotypes relied on the 60 or so TRBV and more than twelve TRBJ segments identified across samples. COPE and FqMerger were used to merge filtered high-quality paired reads into contigs. Contigs were aligned with BLAST to IMGT TRBV, TRBD and TRBJ reference genes, and CDR3 was defined per IMGT. Clonotypes above 0.1% frequency were classified as highly expanded clones. Shannon entropy served as the measure of repertoire diversity, while the Gini coefficient captured V-J evenness. A clonotype was considered public if more than one individual shared it. TCRdb reanalyzed the raw reads on its own, using fastp at Q25 for trimming and MiXCR for clone calling, and kept in-frame beta chains. When rows share a CDR3 protein, they turn into one entry using the most common DNA and genes. The authors' filters were not applied to this entry. This sample lists roughly 610,000 distinct CDR3 sequences; approximately 15% were detected once. Roughly 18% of the sample is in the top ten clones.

Reading the label with the study, this specimen's time point is: newly diagnosed GD, antithyroid drugs for less than 3 months. RNA was extracted from PBMCs in TRIzol for both TCR sequencing and RNA sequencing. Graves' disease was diagnosed according to American Thyroid Association guidelines. Patients for the study were recruited at an endocrinology department in Xi'an, China. Each patient gave roughly 10 milliliters of peripheral blood, collected in an EDTA anticoagulant tube. Ficoll Paque Plus density gradient separation was used to isolate PBMCs, and no further T cell sorting was done. RNA quality was checked with an Agilent 2100 Bioanalyzer and agarose gel, and concentration with a NanoDrop 2000. This clonotype was counted many times. Its antigen remains undetermined. Base qualities are not recorded, but no much larger clone differs from it by a single base. The germline V gene yields SGHDN for CDR1 and FVKESK for CDR2. The cysteine opens and the phenylalanine closes a CDR3 of 15 amino acids. Just the 45-base CDR3 DNA is kept, in frame starting at base 1. A distance of 16 bases separates the germline ends of V and J, which lose 4 bases and 4 bases respectively.

The sample also formed part of further work on T cells in Graves' hyperthyroidism and ophthalmopathy. From that second study: Graves' hyperthyroidism was defined as stable when no progression to ophthalmopathy occurred over 18 months of follow-up. The hyperthyroidism patients were between 18 and 65 years old and newly diagnosed, with a disease duration of less than 2 months. The study excluded patients with uncontrolled infections, other autoimmune diseases, pregnancy or lactation. Diagnoses relied on clinical symptoms, serum thyroxine and TRAb, thyroid ultrasound and orbital computed tomography. The TCR CDR3 was subjected to a first round of RT-PCR using the HTBI primer set and the Qiagen OneStep RT-PCR kit. Most expanded thyroid clonotypes (frequency above 0.001) were also found in blood, which suggests that blood repertoires may mirror thyroid immune responses. In cross-validation, a model built on a 13 V-J signature told ophthalmopathy apart from stable hyperthyroidism with 87.88% sensitivity and approximately 84% specificity, and in testing the same model reached 80%/75%. During validation, the model predicted progression to ophthalmopathy a median of roughly 7.1 months ahead of onset, with more than 55% sensitivity and under 85% specificity. To identify distinguishing TCR V-J signatures, a discovery cohort of around 100 patients was used, comprising 40 to 45 with Graves' ophthalmopathy and roughly 60 with stable Graves' hyperthyroidism. Prospective prediction of ophthalmopathy was tested in an independent validation cohort consisting of about 20 hyperthyroidism patients and over 15 patients who later progressed to ophthalmopathy. The roughly 91 discovery patients were randomly split 7:3 into training and test sets. The study also compared thyroid tissue and blood T-cell repertoires from more than 5 Graves' hyperthyroidism patients. Once sampling was done, hyperthyroidism patients were given methimazole at a starting dose of 30 mg daily, whereas ophthalmopathy patients were given high-dose intravenous methylprednisolone. Libraries were constructed in a second round of multiplex PCR, after which size selection and purification were carried out. Libraries were sequenced paired-end with 100 bp reads on an Illumina HiSeq2000. SOAPnuke was used to process the raw data, removing reads that contained adapters or uncalled bases, had a mean Phred below 15, or lacked an exact match to the constant primer or identifier. High-quality paired reads were merged using COPE v1.2.5, and each unique nucleotide sequence was defined as a clonotype. MiTCR v1.1 was used to align clonotypes to the IMGT TRBV, TRBD and TRBJ reference segments. The analysis included only V-J combinations with a frequency above 0.0001, which together covered 98% to 99.2% of the repertoires. The TCS score was defined as the ratio of F50 (clonal expansion) to E x V (chaos), calculated using BLOSUM62-based TCRdist between CDR3 peptides within each V-J. Welch's t-statistics and random forest reduced some 510 V-J features to 13, which were used in a naive Bayes classifier (R e1071). Sample size was not statistically predetermined, and investigators were not blinded to group allocation. The paper reports TCR Vbeta CDR3 sequencing of approximately 130 peripheral blood samples: approximately 41 ophthalmopathy, 75 to 80 hyperthyroidism and around 17 progressor patients.

The sequence was collected from a woman aged 25 to 39 with Graves disease. Donor details come from another sample of the same person, matched by shared clones. The receptor chain draws on TRBV14 and TRBJ1-1, with the D gene too uncertain to name. The starting material was peripheral blood mononuclear cells (PBMCs), obtained at new diagnosis, from a patient treated with antithyroid drugs. CDR3 reads: CASSLLGSGGTEAFF. In nucleotides, the sequence is TGTGCCAGCAGCCTGTTAGGCTCAGGTGGCACTGAAGCTTTCTTT. Where the CDR3 stops, the reference TRBV14 and TRBJ1-1 genes take over; the full variable domain is EAGVTQFPSHSVIEKGQTVTLRCDPISGHDNLYWYRRVMGKEIKFLLHFVKESKQDESGMPNNRFLAERTGGTYSTLKVQPAELEDSGVYFCASSLLGSGGTEAFFGQGTRLTVV.